This T cell receptor beta chain is from a study of PD-L1 blockade in urothelial cancer. Study summary: Before enrollment, 0 to 3 chemotherapy regimens had been given to patients. At 3 weeks (second dose) and 6 weeks after starting treatment, blood was analyzed. General study results and limits: Durable-benefit patients showed greater tumor-associated blood clone expansion at 3 weeks.

A note on this clone: Its antigen is still unknown.

Spiking of synthetic TCR analog templates was performed in each PCR. Measured with immunoSEQ multiplex PCR; TCRdb has only the in-frame clones, and not every one. The table lists approximately 110,000 clones, about 85% of them singletons. The germline V gene has CDR1 SGHTA and CDR2 FQGNSA. With 0 bases removed from V and 7 bases from J, the gap between germline ends came to 18 bases. The CDR3 is 16 amino acids. The TCR was taken from a man over 45 with urothelial cancer. The genes are TRBV7-2 and TRBJ1-2; D is uncertain. Sequences were derived from PBMCs, sampled around atezolizumab (anti-PD-L1) treatment. The CDR3 bases are TGTGCCAGCAGCTTAGCCTGGGGTGGAGGTCAAGGTGGCTACACCTTC. Protein sequence: CASSLAWGGGQGGYTF.